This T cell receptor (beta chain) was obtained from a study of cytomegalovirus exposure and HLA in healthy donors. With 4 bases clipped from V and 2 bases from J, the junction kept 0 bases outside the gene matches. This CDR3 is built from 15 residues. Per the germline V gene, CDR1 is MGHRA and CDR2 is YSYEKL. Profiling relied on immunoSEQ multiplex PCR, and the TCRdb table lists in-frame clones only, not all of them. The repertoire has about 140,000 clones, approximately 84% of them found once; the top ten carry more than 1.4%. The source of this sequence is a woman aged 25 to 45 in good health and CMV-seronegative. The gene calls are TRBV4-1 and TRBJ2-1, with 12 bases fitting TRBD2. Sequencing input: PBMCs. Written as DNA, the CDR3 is TGCGCCAGCAGCCCTAGCGGGGGGGCCTACAATGAGCAGTTCTTC. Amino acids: CASSPSGGAYNEQFF.